This section outlines one T cell receptor (beta chain) sequence together with its context. The antigen remains undetermined. V lost 3 bases, J lost 4 bases, and 2 bases stayed unmatched. The germline gives CDR1 LNHDA, CDR2 SQIVND (reference sequence). This CDR3 has 14 amino acids. The sample originates from a study of cytomegalovirus exposure and HLA in healthy donors. Study results and caveats: Among TCR sequences, most were rare, though some public TCRs appeared in many donors.

The method was immunoSEQ multiplex PCR; TCRdb's version includes in-frame clones alone and lacks a portion of them. Counted here are approximately 59,000 clones, almost 95% occurring once; the ten biggest clones make up roughly 5%. Sequencing was done on a sample of PBMCs. The sequence was collected from a man aged 18-30 years in good health and CMV-seropositive. The chain links TRBV19 to TRBJ2-7; 11 positions match TRBD1. This CDR3 is CASSMGQGGYEQYF. The CDR3 DNA reads as TGTGCCAGTAGTATGGGACAGGGGGGATACGAGCAGTACTTC.